These 12 T cell receptor beta chains were sequenced from one sample in a study of shared clonotypes between healthy human individuals. Clones were read by immunoSEQ multiplex PCR, and TCRdb kept only the in-frame ones, dropping some. The data contain about 2.4 million clones, roughly 93% of them singletons. The sequencing input was naive CD4+ T cells from PBMCs. Subset defined: CD45RA+ positively selected. Every receptor here comes from a man between 18 and 29 years old in good health. Some clones in this sample may be carry-over from other donors' samples.

This clone was detected once. The V gene is TRBV4-1, the J gene TRBJ1-2, with 8 bases fitting TRBD1. The CDR3 contains 15 residues. The V gene's germline CDR1 is MGHRA and CDR2 YSYEKL. V lost 1 base and J lost 7; bases outside the gene matches: 8. The CDR3 is CASSQVQGAFGGYTF. The DNA for the CDR3 is TGCGCCAGCAGCCAAGTTCAGGGGGCCTTTGGTGGCTACACCTTC.

The V call is TRBV29-1, the J call TRBJ2-3; maybe TRBD1 (6 bases). Germline assignment: CDR1 SQVTM and CDR2 ANQGSEA. The germline V and J ends were trimmed by 3 bases and 10 bases, with 11 bases remaining between them. The CDR3 contains 11 residues. In nucleotides, the CDR3 is TGCAGCGTTGACACAGGGACCGCGCAGTATTTT. As protein: CSVDTGTAQYF.

In regard to this clone: Additional DNA sequences in this sample encode the identical CDR3. The chain uses TRBV7-2 and TRBJ2-7; D possibly matches TRBD1 or TRBD2 (5 bases each). CDR3 length equals 14 residues. Germline lookup yields CDR1 SGHTA and CDR2 FQGNSA. The V and J ends lost 3 bases and 0 bases respectively, with 9 bases between them. The CDR3 region has the DNA TGTGCCAGCAGCTTGGGACCAGGCTCCTACGAGCAGTACTTC. This codes for CASSLGPGSYEQYF.

With regard to this clone: Other nucleotide sequences from this sample produce the same CDR3. This chain uses TRBV13 with TRBJ2-7; 7 nucleotides line up with TRBD1. The germline V gene encodes CDR1 PRHDT and CDR2 FYEKMQ (reference sequence). The CDR3 spans 12 residues. V shed 6 bases and J 3 bases; nucleotides not matched to a gene: 2. This chain's CDR3 is CASSRDSYEQYF. CDR3 nucleotide sequence: TGTGCCAGCAGTCGGGACAGCTACGAGCAGTACTTC.

V and J are TRBV7-9 and TRBJ2-7; TRBD1 aligns across 9 bases. Germline loops: CDR1 SEHNR, CDR2 FQNEAQ (reference sequence). J was trimmed by 2 bases and V by 1 base; bases with no gene match: 3. The CDR3 is 15 amino acids. The CDR3 sequence is CASSLGDRAAYEQYF. The CDR3, as DNA: TGTGCCAGCAGCTTAGGGGACAGGGCTGCCTACGAGCAGTACTTC.

Worth noting for this clone: In the same sample, other DNA sequences code for this CDR3. This chain joins TRBV5-4 and TRBJ2-3; D call uncertain. The germline gives CDR1 SGHNT, CDR2 YYREEE (reference sequence). V was pared by 1 base and J by 1 base, with 4 bases between. The CDR3 is 13 residues long. CDR3 sequence: CASSLTGTDTQYF. CDR3 DNA: TGTGCCAGCAGCTTGACAGGCACAGATACGCAGTATTTT.

The chain joins TRBV6-5 to TRBJ1-6, with a weak D call TRBD1 (5 bases). CDR1 MNHEY and CDR2 SVGAGI come from the germline V gene. The CDR3 has 13 amino acids. V was pared by 7 bases and J by 10 bases, with 14 bases between. Here the CDR3 reads CASNSGRSSPLHF. CDR3 bases: TGTGCCAGCAACTCGGGACGCTCCTCACCCCTCCACTTT.

The genes are TRBV6-6 and TRBJ1-2, with a weak D call TRBD1 (6 bases). CDR1 and CDR2 (germline): MNHNY, SVGAGI (reference sequence). V lost 0 bases to trimming and J lost 2 bases, with 10 bases between them. The CDR3 contains 15 residues. CDR3 nucleotide sequence: TGTGCCAGCAGTTACTCCGAACAGGGAAACTATGGCTACACCTTC. Encoded protein: CASSYSEQGNYGYTF.

The chain couples TRBV18 to TRBJ1-2; D possibly corresponds to TRBD1 (6 bases). Trimming took off 5 bases at V and 6 bases at J, with 10 bases between the two ends. The CDR3 runs to 12 residues. Germline V lookup: CDR1 KGHSH, CDR2 LQKENI. In DNA form, the CDR3 reads TGTGCCAGCTCAGCAGGGGTGGATGGCTACACCTTC. Its translation is CASSAGVDGYTF.

The genes are TRBV11-2 and TRBJ1-2, with D possibly being TRBD1 (6 bases). CDR1 and CDR2 (germline): SGHAT, FQNNGV. V was cut by 8 bases and J by 1 base, with 29 bases left in between. This CDR3 spans 19 amino acids. In DNA, the CDR3 is TGTGCCAGCGCTCTGAGACCGGGACAATCGATGGCAAATAACTATGGCTACACCTTC. This encodes CASALRPGQSMANNYGYTF.

The J gene is TRBJ2-5, the V gene TRBV4-2; 8 bases agree with TRBD2. This CDR3 contains 16 residues. V trimming: 1 base; J trimming: 5 bases; junction bases outside the gene matches: 9. In germline, CDR1 is LGHNA, CDR2 YNFKEQ. The CDR3 sequence is CASSQASGSIAETQYF. Here the CDR3 DNA reads TGTGCCAGCAGCCAAGCCAGCGGGAGTATCGCGGAGACCCAGTACTTC.

The chain is built from TRBV5-1 and TRBJ1-4; D is perhaps TRBD1 (6 bases). V was trimmed by 0 bases and J by 7 bases, leaving 16 bases between them. The CDR3 runs 16 residues. The germline CDR1 and CDR2 sequences are SGHRS and YFSETQ. The CDR3 nucleotides are TGCGCCAGCAGCTTGGACAGGGCAGGCTTCGTTGAAAAACTGTTTTTT. Its protein is CASSLDRAGFVEKLFF.